The clone carrying this TCR beta chain was found a few times. The use of previously described methods and listed TCR primers produced the bulk TCR libraries. Via MiXCR, TCRdb re-called the PCR reads, giving one row per CDR3 protein. The top ten clones hold 9% to 10% of a sample with 85,000 to 120,000 distinct CDR3 sequences, about a third of them seen once. These data come from a study of molecular identifiers for immune sequencing clone quantification. On the study more broadly: Four of five splits of RNA from about 20,000 or 100,000 naive CD8 cells were sequenced in replicates.

Libraries of naive CD8 cells were prepared from 20,000 to 1,000,000 sorted cells using 10%, 30% or 50% RNA. V lost 5 bases and J lost 3, with 13 bases in between. The CDR3 has 14 amino acids. CDR1 and CDR2 from the germline V gene are SGDLS and YYNGEE. The V gene is TRBV9, the J gene TRBJ2-3; possible D gene TRBD1, 5 bases. This receptor was identified in a human donor in good health. Some libraries in this study had Jurkat cell RNA spiked in. The sample consisted of naive CD8+ T cells from blood, with Jurkat cell RNA spiked in. The subset here: FACS-sorted CD8+CD4-CCR7+CD45RA+ naive T cells. The CDR3 sequence is CASSGAGLTDTQYF. In nucleotides, the CDR3 is TGTGCCAGCAGTGGGGCAGGGTTAACAGATACGCAGTATTTT. Supplemented by reference TRBV9 and TRBJ2-3, the full variable domain reads DSGVTQTPKHLITATGQRVTLRCSPRSGDLSVYWYQQSLDQGLQFLIQYYNGEERAKGNILERFSAQQFPDLHSELNLSSLELGDSALYFCASSGAGLTDTQYFGPGTRLTVL.